This T cell receptor beta chain was identified during a study of identical twins. Germline V gene data show CDR1 as SNHLY and CDR2 as FYNNEI. CDR3 length: 12 amino acids. The trim removed 6 bases at V and 7 bases at J, leaving 5 bases unmatched. This clonotype has only a few counts. Antigen specificity is unknown. Study-wide points: Abundant beta clonotypes from cord blood had fewer insertions, unlike memory repertoires, which showed none. Twin pairs' shared out-of-frame alpha sequences were enriched in low generation probability.

From the 5' RACE reads, TCRdb called clonotypes with MiXCR, one entry per CDR3 protein. This table has roughly 570,000 distinct CDR3 sequences, nearly 10% appearing once. The sample was also reused in another study, on yellow fever vaccine responses in identical twins.

V and J are TRBV2 and TRBJ1-2, with TRBD1 matching 7 bases. Sequenced input: PBMCs. This TCR came from a woman aged 18-35 years in good health. CDR3 bases: TGTGCCAGCAGAGACGACAGGGTTGGCTACACCTTC. Protein: CASRDDRVGYTF.